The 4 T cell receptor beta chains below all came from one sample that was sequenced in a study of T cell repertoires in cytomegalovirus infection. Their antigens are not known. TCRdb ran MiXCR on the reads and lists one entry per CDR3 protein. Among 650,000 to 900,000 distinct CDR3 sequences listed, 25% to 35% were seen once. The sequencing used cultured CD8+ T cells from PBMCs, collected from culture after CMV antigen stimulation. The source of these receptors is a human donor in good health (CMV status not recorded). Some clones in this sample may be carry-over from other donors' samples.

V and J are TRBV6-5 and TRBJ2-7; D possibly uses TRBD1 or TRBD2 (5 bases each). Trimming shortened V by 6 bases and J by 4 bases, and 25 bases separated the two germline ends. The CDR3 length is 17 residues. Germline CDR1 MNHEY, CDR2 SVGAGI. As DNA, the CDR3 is TGTGCCAGCAGCATGGTCCAGGGTACCTACCCGGGATACGAGCAGTACTTC. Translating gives CASSMVQGTYPGYEQYF.

The CDR3 nucleotides read TGCAGTGCTAGAGATTGGGACAGTCCCTCTGGAAACACCATATATTTT. The encoded protein is CSARDWDSPSGNTIYF. This chain joins TRBV20-1 and TRBJ1-3; TRBD1 aligns across 7 bases. Germline CDR1 reads DFQATT; CDR2 reads SNEGSKA (reference sequence). CDR3 length equals 16 residues. V lost 0 bases to trimming and J lost 0 bases; unmatched junction nucleotides: 5.

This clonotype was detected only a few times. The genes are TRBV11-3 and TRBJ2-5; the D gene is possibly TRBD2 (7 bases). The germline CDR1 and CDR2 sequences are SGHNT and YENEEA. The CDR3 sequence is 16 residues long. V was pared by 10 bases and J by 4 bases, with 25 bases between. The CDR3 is CATVEGGARAPETQYF. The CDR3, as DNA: TGTGCCACCGTCGAGGGGGGGGCGAGGGCCCCAGAGACCCAGTACTTC.

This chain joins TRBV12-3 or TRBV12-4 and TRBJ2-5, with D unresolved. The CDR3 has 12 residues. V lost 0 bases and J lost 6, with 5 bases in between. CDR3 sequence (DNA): TGTGCCAGCAGTTTAGCGGGGAAGACCCAGTACTTC. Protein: CASSLAGKTQYF.